This T cell receptor (beta chain) was retrieved from a study of beta chain features in type 1 diabetes. Study-level background: The patients were much like the healthy donors in age, gender and cell yields. The examined sorted cells totaled 110 million or so across samples.

Purity exceeding 95% was reached by all sorted populations. TCRB transcripts that were expressed got sequenced, as all of the isolated RNA had been reverse transcribed. Profiling relied on immunoSEQ multiplex PCR, and the TCRdb table lists in-frame clones only, not all of them. The table has hundreds of thousands of clones, roughly 16% seen once; the top ten hold about 0.093%. The sequence was collected from a man aged 18-30 years in good health. The sequenced sample was naive CD4+ T cells from blood.

CDR3 sequence (DNA): TGTGCCAGTAGTGGGACAATCAATCAGCCCCAGCATTTT. It specifies CASSGTINQPQHF. V is TRBV19 and J is TRBJ1-5; a weak D match, TRBD1 (6 bases). V lost 5 bases, J lost 3 bases, and 8 bases lay in between. Germline V gene sequence: CDR1 LNHDA, CDR2 SQIVND (reference sequence). CDR3 length: 13 residues. Variable domain in full (rest from reference TRBV19 and TRBJ1-5): DGGITQSPKYLFRKEGQNVTLSCEQNLNHDAMYWYRQDPGQGLRLIYYSQIVNDFQKGDIAEGYSVSREKKESFPLTVTSAQKNPTAFYLCASSGTINQPQHFGDGTRLSIL.